This T cell receptor (beta chain) was retrieved from a study of shared clonotypes between healthy human individuals. This table comes from immunoSEQ multiplex PCR, and its TCRdb copy is limited to in-frame clones, with some not included. The sample yields more than 450,000 clones, 79% seen once. The CDR3 runs to 11 residues. V was trimmed by 8 bases and J by 4 bases, leaving 8 bases between them. Looked up from germline, CDR1 is MDHEN and CDR2 is SYDVKM. This clone was seen at least ten times. A much more abundant neighbour one base away suggests this may be a read error. This same CDR3 is encoded by further DNA sequences in the sample.

The sample consisted of PBMCs. The chain carries TRBV28 and TRBJ1-1; maybe TRBD1 (6 bases). This clonotype was obtained from a woman aged 40 to 50 in good health. Some clones in this sample may be carry-over from other donors' samples. CDR3 region: CASRGATEAFF. For the CDR3, the DNA is TGTGCCAGCCGGGGGGCCACTGAAGCTTTCTTT.